This TCR beta chain was captured by sequencing in a study of T cells in localized non-small cell lung cancer. Regarding the study as a whole: Appearance in adjacent lung was seen for a median 57 of the top 100 tumor clones. Of the tissues analyzed, uninvolved adjacent lung showed maximal T cell clonality, greater than tumor.

Germline V lookup: CDR1 MNHGY, CDR2 SAAAGT. This CDR3 has 15 amino acids. J was trimmed by 0 bases and V by 5 bases; bases with no gene match: 0. TCRdb's copy holds only in-frame clones and misses some; the assay was immunoSEQ multiplex PCR. The sample includes over 1,500 clones, roughly 22% of them seen just once. This clone was recorded a few times. Its antigen is as yet unknown. The origin of this receptor is a male donor older than 55 with stage III squamous cell lung carcinoma. This chain uses TRBV6-8 with TRBJ2-5, with TRBD2 identical over 13 bases. Material: normal lung tissue next to the tumor, obtained before any cancer treatment. As DNA, the CDR3 is TGTGCCAGCAGTGGACTAGCGGGGGACCAAGAGACCCAGTACTTC. Its protein product is CASSGLAGDQETQYF.